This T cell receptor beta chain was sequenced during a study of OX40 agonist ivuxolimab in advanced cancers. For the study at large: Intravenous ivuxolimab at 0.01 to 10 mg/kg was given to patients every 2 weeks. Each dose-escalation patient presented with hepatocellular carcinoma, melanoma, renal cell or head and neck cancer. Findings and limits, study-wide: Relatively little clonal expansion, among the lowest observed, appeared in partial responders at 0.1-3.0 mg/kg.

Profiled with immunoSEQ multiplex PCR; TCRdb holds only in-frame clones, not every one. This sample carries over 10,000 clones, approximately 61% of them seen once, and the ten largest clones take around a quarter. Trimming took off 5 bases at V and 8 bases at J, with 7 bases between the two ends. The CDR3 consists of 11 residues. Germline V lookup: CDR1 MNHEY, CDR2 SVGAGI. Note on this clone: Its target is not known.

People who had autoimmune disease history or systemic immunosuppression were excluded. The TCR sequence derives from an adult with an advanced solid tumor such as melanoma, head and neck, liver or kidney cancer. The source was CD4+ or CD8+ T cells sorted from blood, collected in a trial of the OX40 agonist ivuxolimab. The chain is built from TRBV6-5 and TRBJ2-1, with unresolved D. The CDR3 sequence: CASSRWDEQFF. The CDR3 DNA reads TGTGCCAGCAGTCGATGGGATGAGCAGTTCTTC.